These T cell receptor beta chains were read from a single sample in a study of T-cell reconstitution after alpha-beta-depleted transplantation in children. In TCRdb, the PCR reads were re-called with MiXCR into one record per CDR3 protein. The sample gives around 240,000 distinct CDR3 sequences, around 7.8% of which show up once; nearly 6.5% is in the top ten. Here the sequenced sample was PBMCs, mostly from graft donor cells, taken 180 days after TCRalphabeta/CD19-depleted stem cell transplant. Receptors originate from a male patient younger than 18 who had a stem cell transplant for acute lymphoblastic leukemia, so the T cells may come from the graft donor. CDR3s include the opening cysteine and the closing phenylalanine or tryptophan. Fields, in order: J gene, clone size, V gene, D gene, CDR3 DNA, CDR3 protein. D genes are given only for firm matches. Size is stated as once, few, many or a size class.

j_call: TRBJ2-7; clone_size: few; v_call: TRBV5-5; d_call: TRBD1; cdr3_nt: TGTGCCAGCACCGGACAGGGGGATTATTACGAGCAGTACTTC; cdr3_aa: CASTGQGDYYEQYF
j_call: TRBJ2-1; clone_size: many; v_call: TRBV29-1; d_call: TRBD1; cdr3_nt: TGCAGCGCTCCGGGACAGGTCGGCAATGAGCAGTTCTTC; cdr3_aa: CSAPGQVGNEQFF
j_call: TRBJ2-7; clone_size: many; v_call: TRBV15; d_call: .; cdr3_nt: TGTGCCACCAGCAGATTCTCTAGTCCCCACGAGCAGTACTTC; cdr3_aa: CATSRFSSPHEQYF
j_call: TRBJ2-7; clone_size: many; v_call: TRBV7-8; d_call: TRBD1; cdr3_nt: TGTGCCAGCAGCCCAACCGGGACAGGGGGTTGGGAGCAGTACTTC; cdr3_aa: CASSPTGTGGWEQYF
j_call: TRBJ2-7; clone_size: many; v_call: TRBV18; d_call: TRBD2; cdr3_nt: TGTGCCAGCAGCCCGGGACTAGCGGGGTACGAGCAGTACTTC; cdr3_aa: CASSPGLAGYEQYF
j_call: TRBJ2-6; clone_size: many; v_call: TRBV6-4; d_call: TRBD1; cdr3_nt: TGTGCCAGCACCCCGGGACAGGGGGCGCCGGGGGCCAACGTCCTGACTTTC; cdr3_aa: CASTPGQGAPGANVLTF
j_call: TRBJ1-2; clone_size: many; v_call: TRBV12-3/TRBV12-4; d_call: .; cdr3_nt: TGTGCCAGCAGTTTAGAGGGGGAAATAGGTGGCTACACCTTC; cdr3_aa: CASSLEGEIGGYTF
j_call: TRBJ2-1; clone_size: many; v_call: TRBV6-2/TRBV6-3; d_call: TRBD2; cdr3_nt: TGTGCCAGCAGAAAGACTAGCGGGGGGGTTAATGAGCAGTTCTTC; cdr3_aa: CASRKTSGGVNEQFF
j_call: TRBJ2-7; clone_size: many; v_call: TRBV6-2/TRBV6-3; d_call: .; cdr3_nt: TGTGCCAGCAGTTACAAAGCCTCCTACGAGCAGTACTTC; cdr3_aa: CASSYKASYEQYF
j_call: TRBJ2-3; clone_size: many; v_call: TRBV2; d_call: .; cdr3_nt: TGTGCCAGCAGTATCTTTAGGGATACGCAGTATTTT; cdr3_aa: CASSIFRDTQYF